These T cell receptor beta chains were read from a single sample in a study of blood T cell repertoires in COVID-19. The repertoire was sequenced with immunoSEQ multiplex PCR; TCRdb's copy has only in-frame clones and lacks some. This table has about 270,000 clones, 80% to 90% appearing once. Sequenced sample: peripheral blood. The receptors derive from a woman in her sixties or seventies with COVID-19, enrolled during active disease. CDR3s include the opening cysteine and the closing phenylalanine or tryptophan. The D gene is left open where the match is weak. Not all rows give a size; the values are once, few, many and, for expanded clones, a class.

V,J,D,size,CDR3,DNA
TRBV5-1,TRBJ2-7,TRBD1,.,CASSLGTDYEQYF,TGCGCCAGCAGCCTAGGGACAGACTACGAGCAGTACTTC
TRBV30,TRBJ1-2,.,few,CAFGRVYYGYTF,TGTGCCTTTGGGCGGGTCTACTATGGCTACACCTTC
TRBV4-1,TRBJ1-5,.,.,CASSQERGSGQPQHF,TGCGCCAGCAGCCAAGAGCGGGGTTCCGGACAGCCCCAGCATTTT
TRBV5-1,TRBJ2-5,TRBD2,.,CASSFLAGQETQYF,TGCGCCAGCAGCTTCCTAGCGGGGCAAGAGACCCAGTACTTC
TRBV10-2,TRBJ2-5,.,few,CASSDLGREVQETQYF,TGCGCCAGCAGTGATCTGGGCAGGGAGGTCCAAGAGACCCAGTACTTC
TRBV9,TRBJ1-1,TRBD1,few,CASNPGGGWDTEAFF,TGTGCCAGCAACCCAGGGGGCGGATGGGACACTGAAGCTTTCTTT
TRBV9,TRBJ1-6,.,.,CASSPPTGQNSPLHF,TGTGCCAGCAGCCCCCCCACAGGGCAGAATTCACCCCTCCACTTT
TRBV5-1,TRBJ1-2,.,few,CASSSGIPLYGYTF,TGCGCCAGCAGCTCCGGGATCCCCCTCTATGGCTACACCTTC
TRBV3-1/TRBV3-2,TRBJ2-5,.,.,CASSQGLVAGRMTQYF,TGTGCCAGCAGCCAGGGCCTCGTGGCGGGGAGAATGACCCAGTACTTC
TRBV7-2,TRBJ1-2,TRBD1,.,CASSSGQPGASSYGYTF,TGTGCCAGCAGCTCGGGACAGCCCGGGGCCTCTAGCTATGGCTACACCTTC
TRBV6-1,TRBJ1-1,.,.,CASSEARYGLVSLNTEAFF,TGTGCCAGCAGTGAAGCGCGTTATGGGCTGGTCAGCCTAAACACTGAAGCTTTCTTT
TRBV5-8,TRBJ1-2,TRBD1,.,CASSLGTGNYGYTF,TGTGCCAGCAGCTTGGGGACAGGGAACTATGGCTACACCTTC
TRBV6-5,TRBJ1-2,.,.,CASRPGRVGYTF,TGTGCCAGCAGACCCGGCAGGGTCGGCTACACCTTC
TRBV9,TRBJ2-7,.,.,CASSPGEGSYEQYF,TGTGCCAGCAGCCCCGGAGAGGGTTCCTACGAGCAGTACTTC
TRBV5-6,TRBJ1-2,TRBD1,few,CASSLLGQGARGYTF,TGTGCCAGCAGCTTGTTGGGACAGGGGGCGAGAGGCTACACCTTC
TRBV18,TRBJ2-7,TRBD1,.,CASSPPDRGPYEQYF,TGTGCCAGCTCACCACCGGACAGGGGGCCCTACGAGCAGTACTTC
TRBV7-4,TRBJ1-1,TRBD1,once,CARTIKALRDRGTAEAFF,TGTGCCAGAACAATAAAGGCCCTCCGGGACAGGGGAACCGCCGAAGCTTTCTTT
TRBV9,TRBJ1-3,TRBD1,.,CASSETTGYGNTIYF,TGTGCCAGCAGCGAAACGACAGGGTACGGAAACACCATATATTTT
TRBV19,TRBJ1-5,.,.,CASSNQGGNQPQHF,TGTGCCAGTAGTAACCAGGGTGGCAATCAGCCCCAGCATTTT
TRBV3-1/TRBV3-2,TRBJ2-3,.,.,CASSPGASSTDTQYF,TGTGCCAGCAGCCCGGGAGCCTCTAGCACAGATACGCAGTATTTT
TRBV11-3,TRBJ1-1,.,.,CASSLGGLGNTEAFF,TGTGCCAGCAGCTTAGGAGGGTTGGGGAACACTGAAGCTTTCTTT
TRBV7-3,TRBJ2-3,TRBD2,.,CASAAGGPDTQYF,TGTGCCAGTGCAGCGGGGGGTCCAGATACGCAGTATTTT
TRBV24-1,TRBJ2-2,TRBD1,once,CATSDPGGRNTGELFF,TGTGCCACCAGTGATCCAGGGGGAAGGAACACCGGGGAGCTGTTTTTT
TRBV15,TRBJ1-2,.,.,CATSRDVGDGGYTF,TGTGCCACCAGCAGAGATGTAGGGGATGGAGGCTACACCTTC
TRBV12-5,TRBJ2-6,.,.,CASGLGGGANVLTF,TGTGCTAGTGGTTTGGGAGGTGGGGCCAACGTCCTGACTTTC
TRBV10-3,TRBJ1-1,.,.,CAISGNTEAFF,TGTGCCATCTCAGGGAACACTGAAGCTTTCTTT
TRBV5-1,TRBJ2-5,TRBD1,.,CASSFTSRTGQETQYF,TGCGCCAGCAGCTTTACCTCTAGGACAGGGCAAGAGACCCAGTACTTC
TRBV5-5,TRBJ2-2,.,.,CASSYLPDPSLNTGELFF,TGTGCCAGCAGCTATCTACCTGATCCTAGCTTGAACACCGGGGAGCTGTTTTTT
TRBV29-1,TRBJ2-3,TRBD2,.,CSVLAGGGDTQYF,TGCAGCGTCCTAGCGGGGGGTGGGGATACGCAGTATTTT
TRBV11-2,TRBJ2-1,TRBD2,.,CASSSYGLAGGRSYNEQFF,TGTGCCAGCAGCTCCTATGGACTAGCGGGGGGCCGCTCCTACAATGAGCAGTTCTTC
TRBV27,TRBJ2-3,.,.,CASSLFFEADTQYF,TGTGCCAGCAGTTTATTCTTCGAGGCAGATACGCAGTATTTT
TRBV11-2,TRBJ1-2,.,.,CASSLDKSQGRYGYTF,TGTGCCAGCAGCTTAGATAAGTCCCAGGGCCGCTATGGCTACACCTTC
TRBV5-5,TRBJ1-3,TRBD1,.,CASSLIQGAAGNTIYF,TGTGCCAGCAGCCTAATACAGGGGGCGGCTGGAAACACCATATATTTT
TRBV27,TRBJ1-2,TRBD1,.,CASTQSGGKNGYTF,TGTGCCAGCACTCAGTCAGGGGGCAAGAATGGCTACACCTTC
TRBV21-1,TRBJ1-1,.,.,CASSKRAATGLTEAFF,TGTGCCAGCAGCAAGCGGGCCGCAACAGGGTTGACTGAAGCTTTCTTT
TRBV9,TRBJ2-3,.,.,CASSVEEDGTDTQYF,TGTGCCAGCAGCGTAGAAGAGGATGGCACAGATACGCAGTATTTT
TRBV9,TRBJ2-3,TRBD2,.,CASSPGLAGGEYTQYF,TGTGCCAGCAGCCCCGGACTAGCGGGGGGAGAATATACGCAGTATTTT
TRBV9,TRBJ2-2,.,.,CASSLWESGELFF,TGTGCCAGCAGCCTTTGGGAGTCCGGGGAGCTGTTTTTT
TRBV13,TRBJ2-3,TRBD1,.,CASSLKEGASTDTQYF,TGTGCCAGCAGCTTAAAAGAGGGGGCTAGCACAGATACGCAGTATTTT
TRBV27,TRBJ2-7,TRBD1,.,CASSSGQGKSYEQYF,TGTGCCAGCAGCTCGGGACAGGGGAAAAGTTACGAGCAGTACTTC
TRBV5-1,TRBJ2-3,.,.,CASSSGATDTQYF,TGCGCCAGCAGCTCGGGAGCCACAGATACGCAGTATTTT